Listed below are T cell receptor beta chains from one sample, sequenced in a study of shared clonotypes between healthy human individuals. Here immunoSEQ multiplex PCR was the method, and the copy in TCRdb shows in-frame clones only, minus some. The sample has approximately 500,000 clones, about four fifths seen once; the top ten hold 10% to 15%. The specimen sequenced was PBMCs. The receptors stem from a woman in her thirties or forties in good health. Some clones in this sample may be carry-over from other donors' samples. Both conserved end residues are part of each CDR3. The D gene is left open where the match is weak. Clone size is not always given. Where it is, it says once, few, many or a class for expanded clones.

CDR3 DNA | CDR3 protein | CDR3 length | J gene | V gene | clone size | D gene
TGCGCCAGCAGCACCGAACAGGGATGGAACTCTGGGGCCAACGTCCTGACTTTC | CASSTEQGWNSGANVLTF | 18 | TRBJ2-6 | TRBV5-1 | NA | NA
TGTGCCAGCTCACCAACTAGGAACCACGAGCAGTACTTC | CASSPTRNHEQYF | 13 | TRBJ2-7 | TRBV18 | NA | NA
TGCGCCAGCAGCCCGCTGACATCCTACAATGAGCAGTTCTTC | CASSPLTSYNEQFF | 14 | TRBJ2-1 | TRBV5-1 | NA | NA
TGTGCCATCAGTGAGTCCGGGGGAGACCGGGACACGGTTTCATACGAGCAGTACTTC | CAISESGGDRDTVSYEQYF | 19 | TRBJ2-7 | TRBV10-3 | NA | NA
TGCAGCGTTGTCGTAAACTCCTACGAGCAGTACTTC | CSVVVNSYEQYF | 12 | TRBJ2-7 | TRBV29-1 | NA | NA
TGTGCCAGCATGACCGAGACCCAGTACTTC | CASMTETQYF | 10 | TRBJ2-5 | TRBV2 | NA | NA
TGTGCCAGCACGTCACAGGAGAACACTGAAGCTTTCTTT | CASTSQENTEAFF | 13 | TRBJ1-1 | TRBV6-6 | NA | NA
TGTGCCAGCAGTTACCAGCCAGGGGGCAGGGACACTGAAGCTTTCTTT | CASSYQPGGRDTEAFF | 16 | TRBJ1-1 | TRBV6-6 | NA | TRBD1
TGCGCCAGCAGCTTGGGACAGGGACCCTCCTACGAGCAGTACTTC | CASSLGQGPSYEQYF | 15 | TRBJ2-7 | TRBV5-1 | NA | TRBD1
TGTGCCAGCAGGCCAACCTACAGGGAGCGTAACAATCAGCCCCAGCATTTT | CASRPTYRERNNQPQHF | 17 | TRBJ1-5 | TRBV27 | NA | NA
TGTGCCAGCAGCTTACGGGGCGGCGGGATCGGCGGGGAGCTGTTTTTT | CASSLRGGGIGGELFF | 16 | TRBJ2-2 | TRBV7-3 | NA | NA
TGTGCCAGCAGTTTCCCCCGACAGGGAGACGAAAAACTGTTTTTT | CASSFPRQGDEKLFF | 15 | TRBJ1-4 | TRBV28 | once | TRBD1
TGTGCCAGCAGTTTAGGGACAGGAACCAAAAACATTCAATACTTC | CASSLGTGTKNIQYF | 15 | TRBJ2-4 | TRBV28 | NA | TRBD1
TGTGCCAGCAGTTCCCCACATGTGACAGTTGAAGCTTTCTTT | CASSSPHVTVEAFF | 14 | TRBJ1-1 | TRBV28 | NA | NA
TGTGCCAGCAGTGAATCGGGCAGCCTAACTAACTATGGCTACACCTTC | CASSESGSLTNYGYTF | 16 | TRBJ1-2 | TRBV6-1 | NA | NA
TGTGCCAGCAGCTGGGGAGGCCCACAGAACACTGAAGCTTTCTTT | CASSWGGPQNTEAFF | 15 | TRBJ1-1 | TRBV5-5 | NA | NA
TGTGCCCCACAGTGGACAGGGTTGAGGGAGCAGTACTTC | CAPQWTGLREQYF | 13 | TRBJ2-7 | TRBV25-1 | NA | TRBD1
TGTGCCAGCAGCAGGGGACGGCCACCTTACAATGAGCAGTTCTTC | CASSRGRPPYNEQFF | 15 | TRBJ2-1 | TRBV5-4 | NA | NA
TGTGCCAGCTCACCCCAGTACCAAGAGACCCAGTACTTC | CASSPQYQETQYF | 13 | TRBJ2-5 | TRBV18 | NA | NA
TGTGCCAGCAGCGTAGCTCCCCATACAGAGAACACTGAAGCTTTCTTT | CASSVAPHTENTEAFF | 16 | TRBJ1-1 | TRBV9 | NA | NA
TGTGCCAGTTCGACTAGCGGGAGGGCCTGGGAGACCCAGTACTTC | CASSTSGRAWETQYF | 15 | TRBJ2-5 | TRBV19 | NA | TRBD2
TGTGCCAGTAGTCTGGGACGGAACACAGATACGCAGTATTTT | CASSLGRNTDTQYF | 14 | TRBJ2-3 | TRBV19 | NA | NA
TGTGCTTTACAGGGTAATGGAGGCAATCAGCCCCAGCATTTT | CALQGNGGNQPQHF | 14 | TRBJ1-5 | TRBV28 | NA | NA
TGTGCCAGCAGCTTGGACAGGTCTAGGCAGTACTTC | CASSLDRSRQYF | 12 | TRBJ2-7 | TRBV5-4 | many | NA
TGCGCCAGCAGCTTGTGGTCCTCCGGGACTAGCCCAGATACGCAGTATTTT | CASSLWSSGTSPDTQYF | 17 | TRBJ2-3 | TRBV5-1 | NA | TRBD2
TGTGCCTGGAGTAGAAGACAGCTCAATGAAAAACTGTTTTTT | CAWSRRQLNEKLFF | 14 | TRBJ1-4 | TRBV30 | NA | NA
TGTGCCAGCAGTTCCGGGACAGGGGAAGCTTTCTTT | CASSSGTGEAFF | 12 | TRBJ1-1 | TRBV28 | NA | TRBD1
TGTGCCATCAGTATGGACCGCGACTATGGCTACACCTTC | CAISMDRDYGYTF | 13 | TRBJ1-2 | TRBV10-3 | many | NA
TGCGCCAGCAGCTTGGGGGCGTTGGCTAACACTGAAGCTTTCTTT | CASSLGALANTEAFF | 15 | TRBJ1-1 | TRBV5-1 | NA | NA
TGTGCCAGCAGCTCGCTGGGCGGGAGGTACCCCCGGGAGACCCAGTACTTC | CASSSLGGRYPRETQYF | 17 | TRBJ2-5 | TRBV7-3 | NA | TRBD2
TGTGCCAGCAGTTTAGGTAGCTTAGGGGAGACCCAGTACTTC | CASSLGSLGETQYF | 14 | TRBJ2-5 | TRBV27 | NA | NA
TGTGCCATCGCGTCAGGAGTCACGACAGATACGCAGTATTTT | CAIASGVTTDTQYF | 14 | TRBJ2-3 | TRBV10-3 | NA | NA
TGTGCCAGCAACAGGGGGCAGTACTTC | CASNRGQYF | 9 | TRBJ2-7 | TRBV6-1 | NA | TRBD1
TGTGCCAGCAGCCCGCCGACAGAGGATTTTGAAAAACTGTTTTTT | CASSPPTEDFEKLFF | 15 | TRBJ1-4 | TRBV4-2 | NA | NA
TGTGCCAGCAGCTTACAGGGAGCCTCCTTCGGCTACACCTTC | CASSLQGASFGYTF | 14 | TRBJ1-2 | TRBV13 | once | NA
TGTGCCAGCAGCCGATGGGACCTAGCGGGAGGCCCCAATGAGCAGTTCTTC | CASSRWDLAGGPNEQFF | 17 | TRBJ2-1 | TRBV7-3 | NA | TRBD2
TGTGCCAGCAGCCCCTTAGCGAGCTCCTACGAGCAGTACTTC | CASSPLASSYEQYF | 14 | TRBJ2-7 | TRBV11-2 | NA | NA
TGCGCCAGCAGCCAAGATCAGGGGATCCTCCCGGGTGAAAAACTGTTTTTT | CASSQDQGILPGEKLFF | 17 | TRBJ1-4 | TRBV4-1 | NA | NA